This T cell receptor beta chain was recovered during a study of PD-1 blockade in classical Hodgkin lymphoma. Study-level information: The patients were dosed with nivolumab 3 mg/kg, infused intravenously every 2 weeks.

Some clones are missing from TCRdb's copy, which holds only in-frame ones; the method was immunoSEQ multiplex PCR. The profile covers 75,000 to 95,000 clones, with 83% appearing a single time and about 17% taken by the ten largest. Time point denoted: cycle 4 day 1 (C4D1), after more than five weeks of nivolumab. Every patient was affected by relapse after autologous stem cell transplantation, while exposure to brentuximab vedotin was not uniform. CDR3 length: 19 residues. The junction had 8 bases not matched to a gene; V was cut back by 0 bases and J by 6 bases. CDR1 and CDR2 (germline): SGHTA, FQGNSA.

V gene TRBV7-2 combines with J gene TRBJ2-2, with 15 bases identical to TRBD2. Here the sequenced sample was peripheral blood mononuclear cells (PBMCs), taken before the fourth cycle of nivolumab. The receptor was derived from a human donor with classical Hodgkin lymphoma. CDR3 nucleotides: TGTGCCAGCAGCTTAGCGCGGTGGACTAGCGGGAGGGGGGCCGGGGAGCTGTTTTTT. This codes for CASSLARWTSGRGAGELFF.